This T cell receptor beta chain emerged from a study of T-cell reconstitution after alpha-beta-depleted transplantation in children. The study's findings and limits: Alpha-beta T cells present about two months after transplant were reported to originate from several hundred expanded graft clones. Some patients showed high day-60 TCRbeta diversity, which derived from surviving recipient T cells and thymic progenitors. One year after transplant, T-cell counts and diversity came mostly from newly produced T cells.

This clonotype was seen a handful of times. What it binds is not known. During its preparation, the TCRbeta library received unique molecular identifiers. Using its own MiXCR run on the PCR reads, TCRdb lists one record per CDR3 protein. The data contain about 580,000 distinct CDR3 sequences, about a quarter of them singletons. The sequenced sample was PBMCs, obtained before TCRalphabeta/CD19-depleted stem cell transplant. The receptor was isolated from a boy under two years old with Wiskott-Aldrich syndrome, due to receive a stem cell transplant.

Here the CDR3 reads CASSSTGSGYTF. Written as DNA, the CDR3 is TGCGCCAGCAGCTCGACAGGGAGTGGCTACACCTTC. This chain links TRBV5-1 with TRBJ1-2; 7 positions match TRBD1. Germline values: CDR1 SGHRS, CDR2 YFSETQ. V was pared by 3 bases and J by 7 bases, with 3 bases of the junction left unmatched. CDR3 length: 12 residues.